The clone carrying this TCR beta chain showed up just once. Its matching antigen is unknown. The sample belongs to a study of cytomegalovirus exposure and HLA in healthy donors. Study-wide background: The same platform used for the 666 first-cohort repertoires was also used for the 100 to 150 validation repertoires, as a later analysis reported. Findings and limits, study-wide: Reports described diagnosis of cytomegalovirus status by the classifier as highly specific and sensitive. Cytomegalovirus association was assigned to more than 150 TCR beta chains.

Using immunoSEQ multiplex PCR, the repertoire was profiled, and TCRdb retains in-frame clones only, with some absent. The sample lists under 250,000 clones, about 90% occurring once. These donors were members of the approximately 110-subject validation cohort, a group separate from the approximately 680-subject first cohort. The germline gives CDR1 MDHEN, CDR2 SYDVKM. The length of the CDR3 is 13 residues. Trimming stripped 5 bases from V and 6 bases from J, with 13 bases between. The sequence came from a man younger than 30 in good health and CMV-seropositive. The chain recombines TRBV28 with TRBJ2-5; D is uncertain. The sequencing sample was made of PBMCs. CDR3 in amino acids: CASSVGARKTQYF. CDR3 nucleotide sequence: TGTGCCAGCAGTGTCGGCGCCAGGAAGACCCAGTACTTC.